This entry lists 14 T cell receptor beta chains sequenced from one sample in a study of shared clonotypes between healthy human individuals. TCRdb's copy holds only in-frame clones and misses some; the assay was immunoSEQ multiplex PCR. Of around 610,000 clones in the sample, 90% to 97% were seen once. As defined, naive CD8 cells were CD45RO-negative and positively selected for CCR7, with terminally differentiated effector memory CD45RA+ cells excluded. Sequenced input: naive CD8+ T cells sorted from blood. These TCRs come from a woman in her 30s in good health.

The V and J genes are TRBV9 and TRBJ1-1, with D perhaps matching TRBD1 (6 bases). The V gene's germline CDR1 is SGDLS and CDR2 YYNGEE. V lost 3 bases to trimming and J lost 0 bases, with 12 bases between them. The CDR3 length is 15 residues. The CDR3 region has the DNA TGTGCCAGCAGCGCGACAGGCCCGATGAACACTGAAGCTTTCTTT. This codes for CASSATGPMNTEAFF. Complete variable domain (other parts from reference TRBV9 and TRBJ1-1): DSGVTQTPKHLITATGQRVTLRCSPRSGDLSVYWYQQSLDQGLQFLIQYYNGEERAKGNILERFSAQQFPDLHSELNLSSLELGDSALYFCASSATGPMNTEAFFGQGTRLTVV.

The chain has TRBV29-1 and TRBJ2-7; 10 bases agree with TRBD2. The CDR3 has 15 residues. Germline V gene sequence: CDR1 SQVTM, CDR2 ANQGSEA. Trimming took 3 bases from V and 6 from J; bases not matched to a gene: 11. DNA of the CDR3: TGCAGCGTTGACAGAGGGACTAGCGATTTAGGCGAGCAGTACTTC. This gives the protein CSVDRGTSDLGEQYF.

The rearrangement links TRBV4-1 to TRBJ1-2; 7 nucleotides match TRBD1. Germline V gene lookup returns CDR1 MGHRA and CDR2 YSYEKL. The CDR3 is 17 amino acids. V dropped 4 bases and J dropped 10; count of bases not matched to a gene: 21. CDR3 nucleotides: TGCGCCAGCAGCCGCCAATTGACAGGGTACGAAGGGGATGCCTACACCTTC. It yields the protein CASSRQLTGYEGDAYTF.

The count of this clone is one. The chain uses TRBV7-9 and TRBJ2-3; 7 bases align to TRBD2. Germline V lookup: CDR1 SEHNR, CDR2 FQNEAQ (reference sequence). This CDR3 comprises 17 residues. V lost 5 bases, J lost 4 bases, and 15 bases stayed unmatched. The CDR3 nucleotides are TGTGCCAGCAGCCCAGCCCTTCCTGCGGGAGTAGCAGATACGCAGTATTTT. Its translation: CASSPALPAGVADTQYF. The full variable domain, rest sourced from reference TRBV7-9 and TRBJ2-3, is DTGVSQNPRHKITKRGQNVTFRCDPISEHNRLYWYRQTLGQGPEFLTYFQNEAQLEKSRLLSDRFSAERPKGSFSTLEIQRTEQGDSAMYLCASSPALPAGVADTQYFGPGTRLTVL.

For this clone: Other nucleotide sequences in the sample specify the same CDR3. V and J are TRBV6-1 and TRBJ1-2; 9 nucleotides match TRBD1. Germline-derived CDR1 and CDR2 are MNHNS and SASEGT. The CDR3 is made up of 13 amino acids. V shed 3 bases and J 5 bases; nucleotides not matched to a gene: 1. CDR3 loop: CASSEGTGYGYTF. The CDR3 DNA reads TGTGCCAGCAGTGAGGGGACAGGGTATGGCTACACCTTC.

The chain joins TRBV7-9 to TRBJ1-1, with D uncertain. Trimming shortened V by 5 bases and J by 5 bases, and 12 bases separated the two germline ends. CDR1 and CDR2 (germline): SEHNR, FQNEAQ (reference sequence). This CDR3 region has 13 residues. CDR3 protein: CASSDTVGTEAFF. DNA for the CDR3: TGTGCCAGCAGCGATACAGTAGGGACTGAAGCTTTCTTT.

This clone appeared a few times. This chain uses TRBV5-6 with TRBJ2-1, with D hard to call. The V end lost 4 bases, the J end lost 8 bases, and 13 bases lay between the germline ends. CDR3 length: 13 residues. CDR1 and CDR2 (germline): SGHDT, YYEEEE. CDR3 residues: CASSLNMAHEQFF. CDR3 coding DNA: TGTGCCAGCAGCCTTAACATGGCGCATGAGCAGTTCTTC.

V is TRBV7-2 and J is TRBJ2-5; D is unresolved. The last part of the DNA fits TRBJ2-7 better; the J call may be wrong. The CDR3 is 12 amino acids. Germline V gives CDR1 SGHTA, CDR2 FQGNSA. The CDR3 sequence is CASSFNDYEQYF. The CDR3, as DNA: TGTGCCAGCAGCTTCAACGACTACGAGCAGTACTTC.

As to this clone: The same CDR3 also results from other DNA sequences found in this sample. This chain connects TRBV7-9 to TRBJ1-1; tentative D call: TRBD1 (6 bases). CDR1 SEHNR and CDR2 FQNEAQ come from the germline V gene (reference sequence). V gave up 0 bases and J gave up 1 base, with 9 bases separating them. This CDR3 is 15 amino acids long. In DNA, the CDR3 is TGTGCCAGCAGCTTAGCTCAGGGGCGGAACACTGAAGCTTTCTTT. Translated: CASSLAQGRNTEAFF.

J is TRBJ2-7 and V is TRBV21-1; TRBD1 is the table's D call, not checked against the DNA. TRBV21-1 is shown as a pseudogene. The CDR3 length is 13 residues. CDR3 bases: TGTGCCAGCAGGGACAGCTGTAGTTACGAGCAGTACTTC. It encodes CASRDSCSYEQYF.

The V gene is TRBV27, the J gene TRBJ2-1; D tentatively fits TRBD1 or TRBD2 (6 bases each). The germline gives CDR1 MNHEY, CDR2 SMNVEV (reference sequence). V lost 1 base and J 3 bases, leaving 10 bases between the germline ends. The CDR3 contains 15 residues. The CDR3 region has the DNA TGTGCCAGCAGTTTATGGGGGGCCAGCTACAATGAGCAGTTCTTC. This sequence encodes CASSLWGASYNEQFF.

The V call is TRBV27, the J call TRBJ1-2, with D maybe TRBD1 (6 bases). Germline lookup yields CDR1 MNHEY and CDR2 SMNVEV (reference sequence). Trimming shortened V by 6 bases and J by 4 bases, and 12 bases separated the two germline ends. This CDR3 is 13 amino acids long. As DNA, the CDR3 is TGTGCCAGCAGCACTACAGGGTTCTATGGCTACACCTTC. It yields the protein CASSTTGFYGYTF.

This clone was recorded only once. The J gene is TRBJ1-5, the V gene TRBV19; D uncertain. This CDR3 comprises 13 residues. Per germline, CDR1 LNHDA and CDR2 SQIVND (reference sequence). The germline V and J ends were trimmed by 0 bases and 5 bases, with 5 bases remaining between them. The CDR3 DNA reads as TGTGCCAGTAGTATAGAAGGAGATCAGCCCCAGCATTTT. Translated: CASSIEGDQPQHF.

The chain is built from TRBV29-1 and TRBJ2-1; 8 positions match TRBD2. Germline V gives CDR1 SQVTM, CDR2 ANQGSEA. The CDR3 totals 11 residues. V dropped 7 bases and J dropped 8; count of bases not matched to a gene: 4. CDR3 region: CSGLAFYEQFF. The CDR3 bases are TGCAGCGGACTAGCGTTCTATGAGCAGTTCTTC.